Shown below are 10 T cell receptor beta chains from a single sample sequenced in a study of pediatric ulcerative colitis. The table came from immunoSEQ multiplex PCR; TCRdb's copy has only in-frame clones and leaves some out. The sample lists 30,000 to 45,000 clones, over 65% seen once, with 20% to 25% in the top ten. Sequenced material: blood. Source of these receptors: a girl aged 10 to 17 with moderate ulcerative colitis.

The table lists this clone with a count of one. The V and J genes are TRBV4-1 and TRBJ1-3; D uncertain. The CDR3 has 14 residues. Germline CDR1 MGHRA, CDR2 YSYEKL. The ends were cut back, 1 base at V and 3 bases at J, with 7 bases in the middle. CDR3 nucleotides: TGCGCCAGCAGCCAAGTCGCCATTGGAAACACCATATATTTT. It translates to CASSQVAIGNTIYF.

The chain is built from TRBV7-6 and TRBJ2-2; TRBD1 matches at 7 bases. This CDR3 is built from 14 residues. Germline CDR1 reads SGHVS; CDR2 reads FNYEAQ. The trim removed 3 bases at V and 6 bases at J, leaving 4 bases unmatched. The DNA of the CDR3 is TGTGCCAGCAGCTTTAGACAGGGTCCCGGGGAGCTGTTTTTT. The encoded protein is CASSFRQGPGELFF.

The CDR3 reads CASFLTGYTF. The CDR3 DNA sequence: TGTGCCAGCTTCTTGACCGGCTACACCTTC. The chain couples TRBV28 to TRBJ1-2; no reliable D call. Germline V gene sequence: CDR1 MDHEN, CDR2 SYDVKM. V dropped 8 bases and J dropped 8 bases, with 9 bases sitting between them. The CDR3 covers 10 residues.

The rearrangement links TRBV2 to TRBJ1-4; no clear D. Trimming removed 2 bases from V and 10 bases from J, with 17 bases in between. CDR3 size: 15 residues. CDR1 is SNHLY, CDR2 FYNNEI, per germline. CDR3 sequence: CASSEIDRLGGKLFF. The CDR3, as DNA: TGTGCCAGCAGTGAAATAGACCGCCTCGGTGGAAAACTGTTTTTT.

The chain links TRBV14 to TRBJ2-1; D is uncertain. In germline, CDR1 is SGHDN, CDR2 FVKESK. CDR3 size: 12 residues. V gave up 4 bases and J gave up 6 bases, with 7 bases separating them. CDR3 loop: CASSLGFNEQFF. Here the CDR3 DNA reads TGTGCCAGCAGCCTAGGTTTCAATGAGCAGTTCTTC.

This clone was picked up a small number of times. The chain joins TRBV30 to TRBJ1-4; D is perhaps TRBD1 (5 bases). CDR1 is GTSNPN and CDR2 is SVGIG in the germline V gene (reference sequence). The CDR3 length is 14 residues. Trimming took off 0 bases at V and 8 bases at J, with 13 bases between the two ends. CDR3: CAWSVGGAAEKLFF. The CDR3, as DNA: TGTGCCTGGAGTGTGGGCGGGGCCGCGGAAAAACTGTTTTTT.

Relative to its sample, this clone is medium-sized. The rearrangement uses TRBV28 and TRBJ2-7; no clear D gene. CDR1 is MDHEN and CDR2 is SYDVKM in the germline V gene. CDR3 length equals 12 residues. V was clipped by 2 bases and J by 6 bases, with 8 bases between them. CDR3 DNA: TGTGCCAGCAGTTTAGAAGTAACCGAGCAGTACTTC. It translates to CASSLEVTEQYF. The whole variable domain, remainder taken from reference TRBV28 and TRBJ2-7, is DVKVTQSSRYLVKRTGEKVFLECVQDMDHENMFWYRQDPGLGLRLIYFSYDVKMKEKGDIPEGYSVSREKKERFSLILESASTNQTSMYLCASSLEVTEQYFGPGTRLTVT.

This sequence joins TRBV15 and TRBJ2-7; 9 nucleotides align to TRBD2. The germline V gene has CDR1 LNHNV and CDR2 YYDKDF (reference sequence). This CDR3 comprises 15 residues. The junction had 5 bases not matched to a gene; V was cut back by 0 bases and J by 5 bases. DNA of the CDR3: TGTGCCACCAGCAGAGAGCGGGAGGGCCCAGACGAGCAGTACTTC. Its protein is CATSREREGPDEQYF.

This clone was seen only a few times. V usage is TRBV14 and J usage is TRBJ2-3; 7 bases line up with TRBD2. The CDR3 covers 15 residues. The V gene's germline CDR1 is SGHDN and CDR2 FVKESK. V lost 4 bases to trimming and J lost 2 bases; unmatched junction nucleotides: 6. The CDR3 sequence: CASSRLGLYTDTQYF. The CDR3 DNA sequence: TGTGCCAGCAGCCGATTGGGACTATACACAGATACGCAGTATTTT.

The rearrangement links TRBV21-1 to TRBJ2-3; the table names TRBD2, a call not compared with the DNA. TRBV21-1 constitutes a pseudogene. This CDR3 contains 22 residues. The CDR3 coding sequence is TGTGCCAGCAGCATACAGCACCAAAGTTCTTTTAGCGGGATGTGTTATCGAGATACGCAGTATTTT. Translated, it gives CASSIQHQSSFSGMCYRDTQYF.